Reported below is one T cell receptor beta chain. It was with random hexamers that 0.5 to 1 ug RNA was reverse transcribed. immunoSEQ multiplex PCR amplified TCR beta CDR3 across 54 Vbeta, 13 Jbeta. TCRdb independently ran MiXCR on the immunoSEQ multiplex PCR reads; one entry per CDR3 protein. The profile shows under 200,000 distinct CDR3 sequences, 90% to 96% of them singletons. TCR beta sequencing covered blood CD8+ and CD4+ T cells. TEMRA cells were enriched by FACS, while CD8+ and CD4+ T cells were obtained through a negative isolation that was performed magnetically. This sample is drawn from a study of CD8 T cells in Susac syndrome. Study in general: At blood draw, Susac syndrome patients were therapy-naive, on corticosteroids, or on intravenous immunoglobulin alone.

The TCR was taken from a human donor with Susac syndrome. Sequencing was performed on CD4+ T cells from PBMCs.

CDR3 in amino acids: CASRPTGTGGRGYTF. CDR3 coding DNA: TGTGCCAGCAGACCCACCGGGACAGGGGGCCGTGGCTACACCTTC. The V and J genes are TRBV28 and TRBJ1-2, with 12 nucleotides matching TRBD1. Germline CDR1 is MDHEN and CDR2 is SYDVKM. This CDR3 spans 15 amino acids. With 6 bases clipped from V and 7 bases from J, the junction kept 9 bases outside the gene matches.